Below are 15 T cell receptor beta chains sequenced from a single sample in a study of cytomegalovirus exposure and HLA in healthy donors. The PCR made use of 60 Vbeta and 13 Jbeta primers. Clones were read by immunoSEQ multiplex PCR, and TCRdb kept only the in-frame ones, dropping some. Among 95,000 to 150,000 clones listed, 75% to 85% were seen once. The sequencing input was PBMCs. These receptors were collected from a man in his forties in good health and CMV-seronegative.

The chain recombines TRBV5-6 with TRBJ2-3, with 7 bases aligning to TRBD2. CDR1 is SGHDT, CDR2 YYEEEE, per germline. This CDR3 region has 15 residues. Losses at the gene ends were 4 bases for V and 3 bases for J; bases not matched to a gene: 8. The chain's CDR3 is CASSEAGTKTDTQYF. The CDR3 DNA follows: TGTGCCAGCAGCGAAGCCGGGACTAAAACAGATACGCAGTATTTT.

This chain uses TRBV19 with TRBJ1-2; D is possibly TRBD1 (5 bases). Germline assignment: CDR1 LNHDA and CDR2 SQIVND (reference sequence). V shed 6 bases and J shed 4 bases, with 12 bases lying between them. CDR3 length equals 13 residues. The CDR3 here is CASRSGQAYGYTF. CDR3 in DNA: TGTGCCAGTAGATCAGGGCAGGCCTATGGCTACACCTTC.

The chain uses TRBV19 and TRBJ1-4, with 7 bases identical to TRBD1. J gave up 0 bases and V 5 bases, and 12 bases lay outside the gene matches. The CDR3 totals 18 residues. The germline CDR1 and CDR2 sequences are LNHDA and SQIVND (reference sequence). This CDR3 reads CASSPPRRTGATNEKLFF. The CDR3 bases are TGTGCCAGTAGTCCCCCCCGTAGGACAGGAGCAACTAATGAAAAACTGTTTTTT.

The V and J genes are TRBV10-3 and TRBJ2-7, with a tentative D call TRBD1 (6 bases). This CDR3 region has 15 residues. Deletions cut 2 bases from V and 0 bases from J, with 11 bases between. The germline gives CDR1 ENHRY, CDR2 SYGVKD. The CDR3 spells CAISEPQGHSYEQYF. CDR3 nucleotide sequence: TGTGCCATCAGTGAGCCTCAGGGGCACTCCTACGAGCAGTACTTC.

The J gene is TRBJ2-7, the V gene TRBV27, with D maybe TRBD1 (5 bases). Deletions cut 8 bases from V and 4 bases from J, with 12 bases between. CDR3 size: 12 residues. The germline CDR1 and CDR2 sequences are MNHEY and SMNVEV (reference sequence). CDR3: CASRQGSYEQYF. CDR3 DNA sequence: TGTGCCAGCCGGCAGGGCAGTTACGAGCAGTACTTC.

This clone was detected only once. V gene TRBV4-1 combines with J gene TRBJ2-3, with D unclear. The germline V gene encodes CDR1 MGHRA and CDR2 YSYEKL. The CDR3 extends over 15 amino acids. V was trimmed by 0 bases and J by 4 bases, leaving 11 bases between them. The CDR3 region is CASSQDSVAADTQYF. Written as DNA, the CDR3 is TGCGCCAGCAGCCAAGATTCCGTGGCTGCAGATACGCAGTATTTT.

CDR3 DNA sequence: TGCGCCAGCAGCCAGTACCCTGCGGGGCCCTTAAATGAGCAGTTCTTC. Translating gives CASSQYPAGPLNEQFF. The rearrangement joins TRBV4-1 to TRBJ2-1, with a tentative D call TRBD2 (6 bases). V was trimmed by 3 bases and J by 7 bases, leaving 19 bases between them. There are 16 residues in the CDR3. The germline gives CDR1 MGHRA, CDR2 YSYEKL.

The gene calls are TRBV6-6 and TRBJ2-7, with 9 bases lining up with TRBD2. Germline V gene sequence: CDR1 MNHNY, CDR2 SVGAGI (reference sequence). CDR3 length equals 15 residues. Trimming at V came to 8 bases and at J to 4 bases, leaving 12 bases not matched to a gene. Written as DNA, the CDR3 is TGTGCCAGCGGTTTCAGTTGGAGCGGGGGGTACGAGCAGTACTTC. Translation: CASGFSWSGGYEQYF.

This chain uses TRBV7-2 with TRBJ2-5, with 8 bases lining up with TRBD1. The CDR3 has 16 residues. The germline gives CDR1 SGHTA, CDR2 FQGNSA. Trimming took 5 bases from V and 1 from J; bases not matched to a gene: 9. The CDR3 DNA reads TGTGCCAGCAGCCCCCGCCTAGGACAGGGCCAAGAGACCCAGTACTTC. Translated, it gives CASSPRLGQGQETQYF.

The CDR3 coding sequence is TGTGCCAGTAAGGACAGAATCACCTACGAGCAGTACTTC. It yields the protein CASKDRITYEQYF. The rearrangement links TRBV19 to TRBJ2-7, with D tentatively TRBD1 (6 bases). CDR1 is LNHDA and CDR2 is SQIVND in the germline V gene (reference sequence). The CDR3 runs 13 residues. V was clipped by 7 bases and J by 2 bases, with 12 bases between them.

This chain's CDR3 is CASSFSRPNRPGNTIYF. CDR3 sequence (DNA): TGTGCCAGCAGCTTCTCTAGACCAAACAGGCCTGGAAACACCATATATTTT. The V gene is TRBV5-6, the J gene TRBJ1-3, with a tentative D call TRBD1 (5 bases). V was trimmed by 2 bases and J by 2 bases, leaving 17 bases between them. Looked up from germline, CDR1 is SGHDT and CDR2 is YYEEEE. The CDR3 consists of 17 residues.

This clone was detected a few times. The chain has TRBV15 and TRBJ1-1; TRBD1 might be the D (5 bases). The CDR3 has 14 amino acids. Trimming took 0 bases from V and 4 from J, leaving 9 bases between them. The germline V gene encodes CDR1 LNHNV and CDR2 YYDKDF (reference sequence). CDR3 in amino acids: CATSRDSGGTEAFF. The CDR3 DNA follows: TGTGCCACCAGCAGAGATAGCGGGGGCACTGAAGCTTTCTTT.

J is TRBJ1-1 and V is TRBV5-4, with 8 positions matching TRBD1. V was pared by 4 bases and J by 4 bases, with 6 bases of the junction left unmatched. Per germline, CDR1 SGHNT and CDR2 YYREEE (reference sequence). This CDR3 is built from 14 residues. Written as DNA, the CDR3 is TGTGCCAGCAGCCAAAACAGGGGGTCCACTGAAGCTTTCTTT. Amino acid sequence: CASSQNRGSTEAFF.

The V and J genes are TRBV10-3 and TRBJ1-1; TRBD1 aligns across 8 bases. V trimming: 5 bases; J trimming: 1 base; junction bases outside the gene matches: 3. The germline gives CDR1 ENHRY, CDR2 SYGVKD. This CDR3 contains 14 residues. The CDR3 sequence: CAISPGTGNTEAFF. The DNA of the CDR3 is TGTGCCATCAGTCCCGGGACAGGGAACACTGAAGCTTTCTTT.

This rearrangement joins TRBV5-4 to TRBJ2-7, with TRBD1 as a possible D gene (6 bases). The CDR3 runs 16 residues. Trimming shortened V by 4 bases and J by 5 bases, and 22 bases separated the two germline ends. Germline lookup yields CDR1 SGHNT and CDR2 YYREEE (reference sequence). In nucleotides, the CDR3 is TGTGCCAGCAGCGACAGGCCAGCATCCCTGTCGAACGAGCAGTACTTC. Translated: CASSDRPASLSNEQYF.